The T cell receptor (beta chain) described here comes from a study of read filtering for tumor transcriptome and immune sequencing. This clonotype has a count of ten or more. This CDR3 is built from 12 residues. Per germline, CDR1 SQVTM and CDR2 ANQGSEA. The V gene lost 4 bases and the J gene lost 4 bases, with 11 bases spanning the gap. The library was built from around 400 ng RNA with molecular barcoded adaptors for alpha/delta and beta/gamma chains. TCRdb re-derived calls from the reads in MiXCR, one entry per CDR3 protein. The sample lists approximately 65,000 distinct CDR3 sequences, approximately 15% seen once, with around 45% in the top ten.

The chain employs TRBV29-1 and TRBJ2-7, with a tentative D call TRBD1 (6 bases). Sample: a population of CD138-negative cells sorted from bone marrow. This clonotype originated in a donor at least 40 years old with multiple myeloma. The DNA of the CDR3 is TGCAGCGTTGCCCGGGACATGTACGAGCAGTACTTC. It encodes CSVARDMYEQYF.